This TCR beta chain is drawn from a study of vaccination effects on CD4 cells after COVID-19. Viral peptide pool expansion of antigen-specific CD4+ T cells preceded sequencing in the ViraFEST assay. The authors isolated CD4+ T cells after nine to eleven days of culture. Documented for the person is a PCR-confirmed SARS-CoV-2 infection occurring between March and December 2020. Participants got two doses of BNT162b2 or mRNA-1273 vaccine. The authors exchanged half the medium for IL-2 medium on days 3 and 7. TCRdb keeps only in-frame clones here, not all; method: immunoSEQ multiplex PCR. Of some 15,000 clones in the sample, around 78% were seen once. With respect to this clone: Its antigen is as yet unknown.

Germline CDR1 is SGHDT and CDR2 is YYEEEE. After removal of 3 bases from V and 1 base from J, the junction contained 3 bases not matched to a gene. The CDR3 sequence is 15 residues long. Sequencing was performed on CD4+ T cells from PBMCs cultured with HCoV-NL63 spike peptides, taken after COVID-19 vaccination. The clonotype originates from a human donor who had a prior SARS-CoV-2 infection. The chain employs TRBV5-6 and TRBJ1-5; 8 positions match TRBD1. DNA for the CDR3: TGTGCCAGCAGCTCGTGGGACAGGAGCAATCAGCCCCAGCATTTT. Its protein product is CASSSWDRSNQPQHF.